Below are 8 T cell receptor beta chains sequenced from a single sample in a study of Ad26.COV2.S vaccination and SARS-CoV-2 variants. Regarding treatment: approximately 18 received Ad26.COV2.S at low or high dose, single or two shots; roughly five received placebo; per-sample allocation not given. At day 63 after the first vaccine or placebo injection, samples were drawn. Sequencing was performed with immunoSEQ multiplex PCR; in TCRdb, only in-frame clones are kept and a portion is missing. In the table there are roughly 420,000 clones, roughly 87% of which are singletons. The sequences come from peripheral blood, collected in a trial of Ad26.COV2.S vaccine versus placebo. The source is a person between 18 and 65 years old who received the Ad26.COV2.S COVID-19 vaccine or a placebo.

The V gene is TRBV4-3, the J gene TRBJ1-1; D remains ambiguous. From germline, CDR1 is LGHNA and CDR2 YSLEER. This CDR3 comprises 13 residues. V shed 1 base and J shed 0 bases, with 3 bases lying between them. CDR3 DNA sequence: TGCGCCAGCAGCCAAGCAGTGAACACTGAAGCTTTCTTT. Translation: CASSQAVNTEAFF.

Note on this clone: Distinct nucleotide sequences in the sample also encode this CDR3. The V gene is TRBV4-3, the J gene TRBJ2-1; 7 bases line up with TRBD1. The V and J ends lost 4 bases and 4 bases, in that order; junction bases with no gene match: 4. The CDR3 has 14 residues. Germline-derived CDR1 and CDR2 are LGHNA and YSLEER. CDR3 region: CASSPGTAYNEQFF. DNA for the CDR3: TGCGCCAGCAGCCCCGGGACAGCGTACAATGAGCAGTTCTTC.

For this clone: In the same sample, other DNA sequences code for this CDR3. The V gene is TRBV18, the J gene TRBJ1-1; D gene ambiguous. This CDR3 is 13 amino acids long. Germline CDR1 KGHSH, CDR2 LQKENI. Trimming took 2 bases from V and 3 from J, leaving 7 bases between them. The CDR3 DNA reads TGTGCCAGCTCACCAGGGTTGGACACTGAAGCTTTCTTT. This gives the protein CASSPGLDTEAFF.

The V call is TRBV3-1 (or the pseudogene TRBV3-2), the J call TRBJ2-7; perhaps TRBD2 as D (5 bases). Germline assignment: CDR1 LGHDT and CDR2 YNNKEL (reference sequence). CDR3 length: 14 amino acids. Trimming took off 1 base at V and 1 base at J, with 8 bases between the two ends. The CDR3: CASSQGGGSYEQYV. The CDR3 DNA follows: TGTGCCAGCAGCCAAGGAGGAGGATCCTACGAGCAGTACGTC.

For the CDR3, the DNA is TGTGCCAGCAGACAGAGAGGCACAGATACGCAGTATTTT. This codes for CASRQRGTDTQYF. The chain combines TRBV12-3 or TRBV12-4 with TRBJ2-3, with D uncertain. Trimming left V 6 bases short and J 1 base short, with 8 bases between. This CDR3 has 13 residues.

V is TRBV6-6 and J is TRBJ2-5; 7 positions match TRBD1. Germline trimming cut 5 bases from V and 5 bases from J; bases unmatched to any gene: 5. From germline, CDR1 is MNHNY and CDR2 SVGAGI (reference sequence). This CDR3 contains 13 residues. CDR3 nucleotides: TGTGCCAGCAGTCTTACAGGGGATGAGACCCAGTACTTC. This codes for CASSLTGDETQYF.

The CDR3: CASSPGLALGEQFF. CDR3 bases: TGTGCCAGCAGCCCGGGACTAGCTCTGGGTGAGCAGTTCTTC. The V and J genes are TRBV9 and TRBJ2-1; TRBD2 agrees at 9 bases. V gave up 4 bases and J gave up 9 bases; unmatched junction bases: 8. Per the germline V gene, CDR1 is SGDLS and CDR2 is YYNGEE. This CDR3 comprises 14 residues.

The chain combines TRBV11-3 with TRBJ1-1; D remains ambiguous. The CDR3 has 12 residues. V dropped 2 bases and J dropped 3 bases, with 4 bases sitting between them. Germline CDR1 reads SGHNT; CDR2 reads YENEEA. The CDR3 is CASSLSDTEAFF. In nucleotides, the CDR3 is TGTGCCAGCAGCTTATCAGACACTGAAGCTTTCTTT. Using reference TRBV11-3 and TRBJ1-1 for the parts outside the CDR3, the full variable domain is EAGVVQSPRYKIIEKKQPVAFWCNPISGHNTLYWYLQNLGQGPELLIRYENEEAVDDSQLPKDRFSAERLKGVDSTLKIQPAELGDSAVYLCASSLSDTEAFFGQGTRLTVV.